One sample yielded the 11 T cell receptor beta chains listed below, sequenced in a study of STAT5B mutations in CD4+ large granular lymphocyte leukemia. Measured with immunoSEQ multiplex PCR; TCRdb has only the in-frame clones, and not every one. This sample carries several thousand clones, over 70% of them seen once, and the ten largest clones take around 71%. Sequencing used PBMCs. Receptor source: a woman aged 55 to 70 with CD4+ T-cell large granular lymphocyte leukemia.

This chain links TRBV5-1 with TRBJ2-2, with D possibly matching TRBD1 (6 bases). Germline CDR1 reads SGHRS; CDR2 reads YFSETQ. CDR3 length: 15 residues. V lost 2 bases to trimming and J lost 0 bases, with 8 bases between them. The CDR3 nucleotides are TGCGCCAGCAGCTTTCGACAGGCGAACACCGGGGAGCTGTTTTTT. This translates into CASSFRQANTGELFF.

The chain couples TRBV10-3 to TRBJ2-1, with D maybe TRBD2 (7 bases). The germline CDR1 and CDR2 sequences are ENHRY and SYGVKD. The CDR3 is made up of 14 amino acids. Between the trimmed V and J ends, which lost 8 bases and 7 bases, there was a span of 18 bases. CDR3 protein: CAIGGDKGRNEQFF. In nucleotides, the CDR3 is TGTGCCATCGGGGGGGACAAGGGTCGTAATGAGCAGTTCTTC.

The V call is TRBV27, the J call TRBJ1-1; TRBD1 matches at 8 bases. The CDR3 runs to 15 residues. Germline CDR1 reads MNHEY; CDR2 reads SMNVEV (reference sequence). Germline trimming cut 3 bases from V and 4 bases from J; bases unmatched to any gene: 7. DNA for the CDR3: TGTGCCAGCAGTTTTCTCAGGGGGCAGGGCACTGAAGCTTTCTTT. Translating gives CASSFLRGQGTEAFF.

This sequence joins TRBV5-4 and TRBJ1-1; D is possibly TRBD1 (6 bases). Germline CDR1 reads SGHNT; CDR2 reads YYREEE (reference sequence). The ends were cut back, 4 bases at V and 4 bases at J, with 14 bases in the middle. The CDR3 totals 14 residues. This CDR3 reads CASSPGAVSTEAFF. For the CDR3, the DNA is TGTGCCAGCAGCCCAGGGGCGGTTAGCACTGAAGCTTTCTTT.

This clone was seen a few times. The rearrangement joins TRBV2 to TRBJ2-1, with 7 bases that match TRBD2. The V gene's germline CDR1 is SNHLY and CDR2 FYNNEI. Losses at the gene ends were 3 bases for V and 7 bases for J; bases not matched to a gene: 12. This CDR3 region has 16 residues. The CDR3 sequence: CASSEQSPGLSNEQFF. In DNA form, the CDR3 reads TGTGCCAGCAGTGAGCAGAGCCCGGGACTAAGTAATGAGCAGTTCTTC.

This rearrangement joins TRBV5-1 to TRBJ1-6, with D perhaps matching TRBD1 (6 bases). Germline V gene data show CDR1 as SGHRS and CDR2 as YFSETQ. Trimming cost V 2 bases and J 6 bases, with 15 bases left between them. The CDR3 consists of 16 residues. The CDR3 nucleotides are TGCGCCAGCAGCTTATCGGGGGGCGGAGGTAATTCACCCCTCCACTTT. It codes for CASSLSGGGGNSPLHF.

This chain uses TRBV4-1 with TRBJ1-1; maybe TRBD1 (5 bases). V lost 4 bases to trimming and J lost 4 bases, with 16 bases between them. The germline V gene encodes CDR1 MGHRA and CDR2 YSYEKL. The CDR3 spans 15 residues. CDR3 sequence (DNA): TGCGCCAGCAGCCTCCTGGGAAGGGGTGTCACTGAAGCTTTCTTT. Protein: CASSLLGRGVTEAFF.

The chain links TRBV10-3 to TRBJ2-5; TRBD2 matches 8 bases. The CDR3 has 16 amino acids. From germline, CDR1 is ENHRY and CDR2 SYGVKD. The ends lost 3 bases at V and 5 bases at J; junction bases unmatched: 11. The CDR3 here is CAISDPRGGRMETQYF. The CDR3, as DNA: TGTGCCATCAGTGACCCGAGAGGCGGGAGGATGGAGACCCAGTACTTC.

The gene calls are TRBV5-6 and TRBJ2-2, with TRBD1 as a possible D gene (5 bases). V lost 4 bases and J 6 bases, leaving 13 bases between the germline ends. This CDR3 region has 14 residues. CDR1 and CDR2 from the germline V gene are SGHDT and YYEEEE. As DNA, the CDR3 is TGTGCCAGCAGCCCCGCTACAGGTTCCGGGGAGCTGTTTTTT. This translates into CASSPATGSGELFF.

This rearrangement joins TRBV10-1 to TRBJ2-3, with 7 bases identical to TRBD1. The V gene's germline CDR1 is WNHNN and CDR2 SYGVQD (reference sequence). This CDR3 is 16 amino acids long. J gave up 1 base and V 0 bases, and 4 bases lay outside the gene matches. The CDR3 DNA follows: TGCGCCAGCAGTGAGTCTAGTACAGGGGGCACAGATACGCAGTATTTT. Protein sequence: CASSESSTGGTDTQYF.

In DNA, the CDR3 is TGTGCCAGCAGCCCATCGGACAGCTTCTATGGCTACACCTTC. Protein: CASSPSDSFYGYTF. V is TRBV9 and J is TRBJ1-2, with TRBD1 as a possible D gene (6 bases). The CDR3 runs to 14 residues. The V end lost 4 bases, the J end lost 4 bases, and 14 bases lay between the germline ends. Per the germline V gene, CDR1 is SGDLS and CDR2 is YYNGEE.